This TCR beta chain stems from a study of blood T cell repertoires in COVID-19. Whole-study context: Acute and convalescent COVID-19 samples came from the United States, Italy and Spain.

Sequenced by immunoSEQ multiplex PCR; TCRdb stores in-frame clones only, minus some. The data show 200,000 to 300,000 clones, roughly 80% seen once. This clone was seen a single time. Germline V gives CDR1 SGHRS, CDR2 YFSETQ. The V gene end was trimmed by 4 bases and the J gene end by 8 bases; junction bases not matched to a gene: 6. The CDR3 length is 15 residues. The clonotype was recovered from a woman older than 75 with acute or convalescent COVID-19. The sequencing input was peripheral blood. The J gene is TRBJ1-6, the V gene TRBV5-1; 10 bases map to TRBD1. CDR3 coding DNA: TGCGCCAGCAGCCCGGGACAGGGGTTGCATTCACCCCTCCACTTT. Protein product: CASSPGQGLHSPLHF.